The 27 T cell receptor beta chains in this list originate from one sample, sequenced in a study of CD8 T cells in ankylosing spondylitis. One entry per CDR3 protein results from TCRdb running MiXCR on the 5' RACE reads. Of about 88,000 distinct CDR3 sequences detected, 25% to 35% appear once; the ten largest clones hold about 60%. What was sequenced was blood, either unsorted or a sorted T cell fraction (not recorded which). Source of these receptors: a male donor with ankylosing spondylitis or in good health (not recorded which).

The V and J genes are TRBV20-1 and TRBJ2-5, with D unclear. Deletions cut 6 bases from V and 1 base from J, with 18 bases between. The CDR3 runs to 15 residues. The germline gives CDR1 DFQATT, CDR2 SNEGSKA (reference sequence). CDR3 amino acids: CSATSANSGQETQYF. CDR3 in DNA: TGCAGTGCGACTTCTGCCAACTCGGGCCAAGAGACCCAGTACTTC.

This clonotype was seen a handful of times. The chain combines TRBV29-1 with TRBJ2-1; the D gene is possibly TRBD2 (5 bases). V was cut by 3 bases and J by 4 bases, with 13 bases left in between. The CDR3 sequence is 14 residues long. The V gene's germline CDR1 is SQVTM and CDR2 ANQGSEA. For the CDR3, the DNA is TGCAGCGTTGACCGAGCGGACTTATACAATGAGCAGTTCTTC. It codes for CSVDRADLYNEQFF.

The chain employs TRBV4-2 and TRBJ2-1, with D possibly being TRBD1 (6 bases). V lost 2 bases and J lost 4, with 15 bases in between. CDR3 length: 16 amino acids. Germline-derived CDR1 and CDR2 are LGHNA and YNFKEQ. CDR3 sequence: CASSQNEDRPYNEQFF. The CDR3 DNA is TGTGCCAGCAGCCAAAACGAGGACAGACCTTACAATGAGCAGTTCTTC.

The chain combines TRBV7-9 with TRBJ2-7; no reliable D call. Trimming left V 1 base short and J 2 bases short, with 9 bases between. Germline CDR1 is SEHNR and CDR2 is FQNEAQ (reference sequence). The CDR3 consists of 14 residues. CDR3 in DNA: TGTGCCAGCAGCTTAGTAGGTAGAACCTACGAGCAGTACGTC. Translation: CASSLVGRTYEQYV.

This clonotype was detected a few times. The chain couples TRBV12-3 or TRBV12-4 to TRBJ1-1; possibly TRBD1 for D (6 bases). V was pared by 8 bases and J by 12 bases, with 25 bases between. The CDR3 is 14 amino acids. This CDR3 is CASGRTEGLSGSFF. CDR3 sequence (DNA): TGTGCCAGCGGGAGGACAGAAGGGCTCTCGGGGTCTTTCTTT.

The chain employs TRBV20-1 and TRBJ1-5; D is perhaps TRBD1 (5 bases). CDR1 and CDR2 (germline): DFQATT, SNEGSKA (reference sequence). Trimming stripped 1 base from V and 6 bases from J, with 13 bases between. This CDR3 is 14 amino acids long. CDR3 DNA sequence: TGCAGTGCTAGAGTCGGGGGAGGCCTTCAGCCCCAGCATTTT. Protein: CSARVGGGLQPQHF.

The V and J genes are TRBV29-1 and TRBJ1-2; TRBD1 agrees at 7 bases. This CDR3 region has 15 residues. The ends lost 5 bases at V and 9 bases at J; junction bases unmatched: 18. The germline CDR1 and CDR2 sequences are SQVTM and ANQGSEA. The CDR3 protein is CSVLSGTAEAGSYTF. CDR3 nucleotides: TGCAGCGTTTTATCCGGGACAGCGGAAGCAGGAAGCTACACCTTC.

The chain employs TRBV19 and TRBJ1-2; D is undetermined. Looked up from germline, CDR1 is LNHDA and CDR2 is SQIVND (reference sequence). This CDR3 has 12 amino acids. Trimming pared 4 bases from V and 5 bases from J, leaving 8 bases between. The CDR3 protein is CASSTFSYGYTF. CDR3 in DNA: TGTGCCAGTAGTACCTTTAGTTATGGCTACACCTTC.

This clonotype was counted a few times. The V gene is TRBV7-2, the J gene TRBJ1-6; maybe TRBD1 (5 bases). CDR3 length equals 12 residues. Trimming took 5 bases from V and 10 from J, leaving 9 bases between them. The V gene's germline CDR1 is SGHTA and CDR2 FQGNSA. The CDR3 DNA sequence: TGTGCCAGCAGCCTATGGGGGTCACCCCTCCACTTT. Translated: CASSLWGSPLHF.

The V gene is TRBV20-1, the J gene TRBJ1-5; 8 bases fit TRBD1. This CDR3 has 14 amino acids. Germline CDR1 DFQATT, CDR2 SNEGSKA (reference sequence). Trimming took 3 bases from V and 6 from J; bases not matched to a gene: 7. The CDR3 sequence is CSASPTGAGQPQHF. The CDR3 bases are TGCAGTGCTAGCCCGACAGGGGCCGGTCAGCCCCAGCATTTT.

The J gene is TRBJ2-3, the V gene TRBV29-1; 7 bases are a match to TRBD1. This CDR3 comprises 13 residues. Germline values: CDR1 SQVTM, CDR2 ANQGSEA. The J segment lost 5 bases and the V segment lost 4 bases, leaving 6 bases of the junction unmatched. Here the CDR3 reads CSVGDRAEDTQYF. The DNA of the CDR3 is TGCAGCGTTGGTGACAGGGCTGAAGATACGCAGTATTTT.

CDR3 DNA: TGTGCCAGCAGTCGCCAGAGGTACACTGAAGCTTTCTTT. It encodes CASSRQRYTEAFF. The genes are TRBV9 and TRBJ1-1; no reliable D call. CDR3 size: 13 residues. Between the trimmed V and J ends, which lost 5 bases and 3 bases, there was a span of 11 bases. Germline CDR1 reads SGDLS; CDR2 reads YYNGEE.

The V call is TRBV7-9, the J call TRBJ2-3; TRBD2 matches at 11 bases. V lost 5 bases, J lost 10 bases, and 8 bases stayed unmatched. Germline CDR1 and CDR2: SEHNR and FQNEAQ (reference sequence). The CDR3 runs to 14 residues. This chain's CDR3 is CASSPTSGSSAQYF. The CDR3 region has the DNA TGTGCCAGCAGCCCAACTAGCGGGAGTTCGGCGCAGTATTTT. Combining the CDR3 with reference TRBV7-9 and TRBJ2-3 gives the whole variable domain DTGVSQNPRHKITKRGQNVTFRCDPISEHNRLYWYRQTLGQGPEFLTYFQNEAQLEKSRLLSDRFSAERPKGSFSTLEIQRTEQGDSAMYLCASSPTSGSSAQYFGPGTRLTVL.

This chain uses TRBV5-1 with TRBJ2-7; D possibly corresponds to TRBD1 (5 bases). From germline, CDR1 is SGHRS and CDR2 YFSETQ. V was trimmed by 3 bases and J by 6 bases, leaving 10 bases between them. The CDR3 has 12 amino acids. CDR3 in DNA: TGCGCCAGCAGCTCCTATCAGGGCGAGCAGTACTTC. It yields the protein CASSSYQGEQYF.

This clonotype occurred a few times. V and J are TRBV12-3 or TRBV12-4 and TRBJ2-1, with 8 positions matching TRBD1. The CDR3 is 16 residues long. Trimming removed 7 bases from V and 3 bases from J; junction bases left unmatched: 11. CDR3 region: CASTVFTGGLYNEQFF. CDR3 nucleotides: TGTGCCAGCACAGTTTTTACAGGGGGACTCTACAATGAGCAGTTCTTC.

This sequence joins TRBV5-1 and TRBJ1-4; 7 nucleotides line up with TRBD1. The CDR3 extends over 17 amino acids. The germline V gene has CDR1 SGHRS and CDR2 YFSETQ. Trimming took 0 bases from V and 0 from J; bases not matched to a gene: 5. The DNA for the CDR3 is TGCGCCAGCAGCTTGGTCCAGACAGGGCCAACTAATGAAAAACTGTTTTTT. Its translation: CASSLVQTGPTNEKLFF.

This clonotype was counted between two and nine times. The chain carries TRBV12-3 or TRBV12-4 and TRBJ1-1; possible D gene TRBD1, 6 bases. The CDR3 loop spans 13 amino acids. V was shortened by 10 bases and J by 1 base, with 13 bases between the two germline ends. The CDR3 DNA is TGTGCCAACCGTCCGACAGGGAACACTGAAGCTTTCTTT. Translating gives CANRPTGNTEAFF.

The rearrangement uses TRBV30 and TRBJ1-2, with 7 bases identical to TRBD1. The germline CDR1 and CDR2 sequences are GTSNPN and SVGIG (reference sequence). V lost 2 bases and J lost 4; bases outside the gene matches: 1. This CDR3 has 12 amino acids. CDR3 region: CAWSYRGYGYTF. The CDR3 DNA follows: TGTGCCTGGAGTTACAGGGGCTATGGCTACACCTTC. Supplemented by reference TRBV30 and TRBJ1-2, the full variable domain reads SQTIHQWPATLVQPVGSPLSLECTVEGTSNPNLYWYRQAAGRGLQLLFYSVGIGQISSEVPQNLSASRPQDRQFILSSKKLLLSDSGFYLCAWSYRGYGYTFGSGTRLTVV.

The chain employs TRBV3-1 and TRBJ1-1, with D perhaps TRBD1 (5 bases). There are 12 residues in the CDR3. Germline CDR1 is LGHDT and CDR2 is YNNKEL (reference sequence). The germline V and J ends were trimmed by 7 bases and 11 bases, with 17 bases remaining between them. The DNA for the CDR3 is TGTGCCAGCAAGTTGCAGGGCGGATCCGCTTTCTTT. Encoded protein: CASKLQGGSAFF.

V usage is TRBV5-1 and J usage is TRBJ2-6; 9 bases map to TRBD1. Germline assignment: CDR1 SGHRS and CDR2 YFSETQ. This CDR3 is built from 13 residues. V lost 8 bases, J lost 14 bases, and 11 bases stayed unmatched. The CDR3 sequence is CASREGQGPLLTF. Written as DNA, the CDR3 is TGCGCCAGTAGGGAGGGACAGGGTCCGCTCCTGACTTTC.

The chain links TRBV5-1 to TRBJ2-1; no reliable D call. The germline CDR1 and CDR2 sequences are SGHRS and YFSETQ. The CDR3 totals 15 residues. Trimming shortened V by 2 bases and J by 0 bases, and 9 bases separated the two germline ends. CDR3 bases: TGCGCCAGCAGCTTACTAAGAAGCTCCTACAATGAGCAGTTCTTC. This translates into CASSLLRSSYNEQFF. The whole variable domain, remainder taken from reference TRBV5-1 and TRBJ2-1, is KAGVTQTPRYLIKTRGQQVTLSCSPISGHRSVSWYQQTPGQGLQFLFEYFSETQRNKGNFPGRFSGRQFSNSRSEMNVSTLELGDSALYLCASSLLRSSYNEQFFGPGTRLTVL.

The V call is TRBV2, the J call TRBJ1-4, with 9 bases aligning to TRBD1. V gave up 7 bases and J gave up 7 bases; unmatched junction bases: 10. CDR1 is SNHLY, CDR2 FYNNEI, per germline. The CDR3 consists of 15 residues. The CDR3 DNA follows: TGTGCCAGCACCGGTTCAAGGACAGGGGTTGAAAAACTGTTTTTT. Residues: CASTGSRTGVEKLFF. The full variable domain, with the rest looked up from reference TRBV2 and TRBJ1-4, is EPEVTQTPSHQVTQMGQEVILRCVPISNHLYFYWYRQILGQKVEFLVSFYNNEISEKSEIFDDQFSVERPDGSNFTLKIRSTKLEDSAMYFCASTGSRTGVEKLFFGSGTQLSVL.

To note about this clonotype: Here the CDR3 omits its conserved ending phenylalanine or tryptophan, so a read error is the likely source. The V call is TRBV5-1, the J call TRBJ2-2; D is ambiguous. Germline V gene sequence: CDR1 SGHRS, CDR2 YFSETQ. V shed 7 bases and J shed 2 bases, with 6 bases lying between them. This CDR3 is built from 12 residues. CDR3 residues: CASRPNTGELFL. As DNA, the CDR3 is TGCGCCAGCCGCCCTAACACCGGGGAGCTGTTTTTA.

The CDR3 region is CSARVHGGQGVREKLFF. In DNA form, the CDR3 reads TGCAGTGCTAGAGTTCACGGGGGTCAGGGGGTGCGAGAAAAACTGTTTTTT. The chain has TRBV20-1 and TRBJ1-4; 7 bases line up with TRBD1. CDR1 and CDR2 from the germline V gene are DFQATT and SNEGSKA (reference sequence). The V gene end was trimmed by 1 base and the J gene end by 8 bases; junction bases not matched to a gene: 16. This CDR3 has 17 residues.

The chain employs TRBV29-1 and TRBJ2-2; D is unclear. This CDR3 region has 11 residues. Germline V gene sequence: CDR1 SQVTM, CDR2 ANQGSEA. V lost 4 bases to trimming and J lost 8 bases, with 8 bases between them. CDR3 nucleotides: TGCAGCGTTGTAGTCAGAGGGGAGCTGTTTTTT. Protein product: CSVVVRGELFF.

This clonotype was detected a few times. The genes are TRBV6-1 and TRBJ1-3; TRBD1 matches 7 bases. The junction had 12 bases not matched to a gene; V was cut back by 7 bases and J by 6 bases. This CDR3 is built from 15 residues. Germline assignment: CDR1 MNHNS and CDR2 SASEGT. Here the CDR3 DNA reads TGTGCCAGCACCCACGCCGGGACAGAATTAAACACCATATATTTT. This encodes CASTHAGTELNTIYF.

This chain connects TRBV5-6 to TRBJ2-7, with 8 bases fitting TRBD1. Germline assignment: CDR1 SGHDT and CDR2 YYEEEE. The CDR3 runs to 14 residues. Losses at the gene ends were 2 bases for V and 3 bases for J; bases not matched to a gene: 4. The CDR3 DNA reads TGTGCCAGCAGCTTCACCGGACAGGGCTACGAGCAGTACTTC. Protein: CASSFTGQGYEQYF.